The rows below give T cell receptor beta chains drawn from one sample of a study of PD-L1 blockade in urothelial cancer. Here immunoSEQ multiplex PCR was the method, and the copy in TCRdb shows in-frame clones only, minus some. There are under 150,000 clones in the sample; 80% to 90% occur only once, and about 1.8% lies in the top ten. The specimen comprised PBMCs, sampled around atezolizumab (anti-PD-L1) treatment. The receptors come from a man between 60 and 70 years old with urothelial cancer. Each CDR3 is given with its conserved first and last residue. Clone size is given for some rows only: seen once, a few or many times, or a class if the clone is expanded.

j_call: TRBJ1-6
v_call: TRBV2
clone_size: -
cdr3_aa: CASLGTVNSPLHF

j_call: TRBJ2-3
v_call: TRBV19
clone_size: -
cdr3_aa: CASSLSGQSDTQYF

j_call: TRBJ2-7
v_call: TRBV6-1
clone_size: few
cdr3_aa: CASREGQGADEQYF

j_call: TRBJ1-4
v_call: TRBV4-2
clone_size: -
cdr3_aa: CASSQATGADEKLFF

j_call: TRBJ2-1
v_call: TRBV9
clone_size: -
cdr3_aa: CASSVAIQPYNEQFF

j_call: TRBJ1-1
v_call: TRBV29-1
clone_size: -
cdr3_aa: CSVEAPTDEAFF

j_call: TRBJ2-1
v_call: TRBV5-1
clone_size: -
cdr3_aa: CASSPTTPSSYNEQFF

j_call: TRBJ1-5
v_call: TRBV27
clone_size: -
cdr3_aa: CASSLGQGEQPQHF

j_call: TRBJ1-1
v_call: TRBV29-1
clone_size: -
cdr3_aa: CSAGGSGNTEAFF

j_call: TRBJ1-1
v_call: TRBV7-2
clone_size: -
cdr3_aa: CASSTMTLNTEAFF

j_call: TRBJ2-5
v_call: TRBV6-6
clone_size: -
cdr3_aa: CASSNGQGTQETQYF

j_call: TRBJ2-5
v_call: TRBV6-1
clone_size: once
cdr3_aa: CASSAGTREETQYF

j_call: TRBJ2-7
v_call: TRBV19
clone_size: -
cdr3_aa: CASSPGQGVYEQYF

j_call: TRBJ1-2
v_call: TRBV10-3
clone_size: -
cdr3_aa: CAISESIGGFNYGYTF

j_call: TRBJ1-2
v_call: TRBV7-2
clone_size: few
cdr3_aa: CASSSDTYYGYTF

j_call: TRBJ1-1
v_call: TRBV9
clone_size: few
cdr3_aa: CASSPQAGVTFF

j_call: TRBJ2-1
v_call: TRBV5-1
clone_size: once
cdr3_aa: CASRPGLAAGEQFF

j_call: TRBJ2-7
v_call: TRBV28
clone_size: -
cdr3_aa: CASSLSGNEQYF

j_call: TRBJ2-7
v_call: TRBV19
clone_size: few
cdr3_aa: CASSRLAGSSYEQYF

j_call: TRBJ1-2
v_call: TRBV27
clone_size: -
cdr3_aa: CASSLSPYAHDYGYTF